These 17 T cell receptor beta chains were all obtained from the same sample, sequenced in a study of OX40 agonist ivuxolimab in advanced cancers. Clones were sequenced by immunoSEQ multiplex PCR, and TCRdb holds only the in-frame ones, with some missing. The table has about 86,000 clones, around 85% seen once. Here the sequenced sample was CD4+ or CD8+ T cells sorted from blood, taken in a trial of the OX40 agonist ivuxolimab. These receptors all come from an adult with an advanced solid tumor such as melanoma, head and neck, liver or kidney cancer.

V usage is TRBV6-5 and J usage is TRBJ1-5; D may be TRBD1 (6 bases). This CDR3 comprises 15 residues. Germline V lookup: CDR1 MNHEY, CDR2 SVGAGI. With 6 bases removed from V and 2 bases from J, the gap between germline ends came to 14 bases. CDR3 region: CASSYTYRGNQPQHF. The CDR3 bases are TGTGCCAGCAGCTACACCTACAGGGGCAATCAGCCCCAGCATTTT.

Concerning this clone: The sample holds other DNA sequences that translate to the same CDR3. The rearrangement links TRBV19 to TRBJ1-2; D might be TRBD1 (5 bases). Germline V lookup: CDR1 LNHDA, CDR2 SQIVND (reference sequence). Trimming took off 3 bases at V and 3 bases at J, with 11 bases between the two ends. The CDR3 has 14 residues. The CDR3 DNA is TGTGCCAGTAGTATCGTGGGACGGGACTATGGCTACACCTTC. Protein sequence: CASSIVGRDYGYTF. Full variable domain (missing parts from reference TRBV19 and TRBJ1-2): DGGITQSPKYLFRKEGQNVTLSCEQNLNHDAMYWYRQDPGQGLRLIYYSQIVNDFQKGDIAEGYSVSREKKESFPLTVTSAQKNPTAFYLCASSIVGRDYGYTFGSGTRLTVV.

CDR3 loop: CASSPRWEVANEKLFF. The CDR3 DNA sequence: TGTGCCAGCTCACCACGATGGGAAGTTGCTAATGAAAAACTGTTTTTT. V and J are TRBV18 and TRBJ1-4; D ambiguous. CDR1 and CDR2 from the germline V gene are KGHSH and LQKENI. The length of the CDR3 is 16 residues. Trimming shortened V by 1 base and J by 3 bases, and 12 bases separated the two germline ends.

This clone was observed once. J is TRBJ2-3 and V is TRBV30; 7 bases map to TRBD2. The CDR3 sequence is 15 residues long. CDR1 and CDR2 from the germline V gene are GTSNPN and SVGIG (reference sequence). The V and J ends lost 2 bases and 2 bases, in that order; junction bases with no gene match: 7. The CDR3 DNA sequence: TGTGCCTGGAGTCCCCGGGACTACTTCACAGATACGCAGTATTTT. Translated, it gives CAWSPRDYFTDTQYF.

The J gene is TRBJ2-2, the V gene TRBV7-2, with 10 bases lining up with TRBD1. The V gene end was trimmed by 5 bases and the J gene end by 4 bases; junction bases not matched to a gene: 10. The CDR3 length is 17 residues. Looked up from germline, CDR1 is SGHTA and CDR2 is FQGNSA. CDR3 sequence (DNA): TGTGCCAGCAGCCCGACAGGGGGCGAAGTTAGCACCGGGGAGCTGTTTTTT. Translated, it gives CASSPTGGEVSTGELFF.

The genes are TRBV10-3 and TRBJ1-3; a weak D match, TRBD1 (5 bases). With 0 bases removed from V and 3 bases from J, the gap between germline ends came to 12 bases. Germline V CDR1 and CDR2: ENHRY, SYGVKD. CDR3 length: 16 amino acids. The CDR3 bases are TGTGCCATCAGTGAGTCGGCTCAGGGTCGTGGAAACACCATATATTTT. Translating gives CAISESAQGRGNTIYF.

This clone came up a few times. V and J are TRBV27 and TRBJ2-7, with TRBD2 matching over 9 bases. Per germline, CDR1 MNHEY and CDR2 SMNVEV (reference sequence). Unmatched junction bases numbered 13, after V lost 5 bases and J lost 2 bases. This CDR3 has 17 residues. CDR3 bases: TGTGCCAGCAGTCGAACCTTCCCGGGACTAGCAACCTACGAGCAGTACTTC. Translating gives CASSRTFPGLATYEQYF.

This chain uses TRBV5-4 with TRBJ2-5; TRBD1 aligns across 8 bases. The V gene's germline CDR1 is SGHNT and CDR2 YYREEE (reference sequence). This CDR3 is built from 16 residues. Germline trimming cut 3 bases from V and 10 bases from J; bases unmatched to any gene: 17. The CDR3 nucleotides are TGTGCCAGCAGCTCGGGGGACAGGACTGGGGGATGGGTCCAGTACTTC. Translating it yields CASSSGDRTGGWVQYF.

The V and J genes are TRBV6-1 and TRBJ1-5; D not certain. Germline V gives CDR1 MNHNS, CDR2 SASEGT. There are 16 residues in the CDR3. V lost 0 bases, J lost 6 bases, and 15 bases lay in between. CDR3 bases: TGTGCCAGCAGTGAAGCCCCTACCACGAGGGTTCAGCCCCAGCATTTT. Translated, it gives CASSEAPTTRVQPQHF.

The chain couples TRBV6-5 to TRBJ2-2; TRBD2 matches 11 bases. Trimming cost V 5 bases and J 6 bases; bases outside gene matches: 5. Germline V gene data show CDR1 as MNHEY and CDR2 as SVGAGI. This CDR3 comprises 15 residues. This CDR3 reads CASSTLAGGSGELFF. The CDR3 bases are TGTGCCAGCAGTACTCTAGCGGGAGGTTCCGGGGAGCTGTTTTTT.

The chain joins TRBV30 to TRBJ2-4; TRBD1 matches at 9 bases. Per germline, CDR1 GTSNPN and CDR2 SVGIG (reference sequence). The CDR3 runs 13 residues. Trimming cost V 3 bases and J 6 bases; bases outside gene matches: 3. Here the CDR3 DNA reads TGTGCCTGGAGCCGGACAGGGGCAAACATTCAGTACTTC. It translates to CAWSRTGANIQYF.

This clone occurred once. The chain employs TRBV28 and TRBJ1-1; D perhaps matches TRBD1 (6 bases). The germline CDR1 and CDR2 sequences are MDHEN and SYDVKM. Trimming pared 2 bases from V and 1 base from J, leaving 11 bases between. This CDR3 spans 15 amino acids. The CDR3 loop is CASSLAGAPNTEAFF. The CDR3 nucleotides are TGTGCCAGCAGTTTAGCAGGGGCCCCGAACACTGAAGCTTTCTTT.

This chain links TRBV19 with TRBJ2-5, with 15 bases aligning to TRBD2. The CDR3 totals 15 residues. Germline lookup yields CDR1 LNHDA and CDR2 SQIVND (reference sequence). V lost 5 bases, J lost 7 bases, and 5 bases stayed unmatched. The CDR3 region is CASSAGLAGGWTQYF. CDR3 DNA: TGTGCCAGTAGTGCGGGACTAGCGGGGGGATGGACCCAGTACTTC.

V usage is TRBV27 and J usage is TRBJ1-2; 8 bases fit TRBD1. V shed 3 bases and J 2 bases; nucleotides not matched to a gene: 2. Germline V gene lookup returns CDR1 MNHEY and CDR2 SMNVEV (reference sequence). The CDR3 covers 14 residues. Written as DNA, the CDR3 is TGTGCCAGCAGTTTCGCAGGGGGCAACTATGGCTACACCTTC. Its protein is CASSFAGGNYGYTF.

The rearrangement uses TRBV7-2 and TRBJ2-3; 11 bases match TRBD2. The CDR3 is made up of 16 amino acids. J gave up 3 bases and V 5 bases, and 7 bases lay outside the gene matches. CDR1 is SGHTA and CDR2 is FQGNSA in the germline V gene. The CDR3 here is CASSTLTSGETDTQYF. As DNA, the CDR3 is TGTGCCAGCAGCACCCTGACTAGCGGGGAGACAGATACGCAGTATTTT. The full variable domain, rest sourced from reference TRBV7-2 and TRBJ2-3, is GAGVSQSPSNKVTEKGKDVELRCDPISGHTALYWYRQSLGQGLEFLIYFQGNSAPDKSGLPSDRFSAERTGGSVSTLTIQRTQQEDSAVYLCASSTLTSGETDTQYFGPGTRLTVL.

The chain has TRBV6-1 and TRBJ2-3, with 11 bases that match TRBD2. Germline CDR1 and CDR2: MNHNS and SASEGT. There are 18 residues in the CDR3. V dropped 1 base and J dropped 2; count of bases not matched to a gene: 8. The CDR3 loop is CASSEVVAGGPDTDTQYF. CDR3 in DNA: TGTGCCAGCAGTGAAGTGGTAGCGGGAGGGCCAGACACAGATACGCAGTATTTT.

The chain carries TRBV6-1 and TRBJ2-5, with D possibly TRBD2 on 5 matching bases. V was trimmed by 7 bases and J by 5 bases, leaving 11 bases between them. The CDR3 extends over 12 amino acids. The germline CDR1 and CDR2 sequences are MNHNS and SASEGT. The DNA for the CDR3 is TGTGCCAGCACCCCCGGGGTTGAGACCCAGTACTTC. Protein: CASTPGVETQYF.